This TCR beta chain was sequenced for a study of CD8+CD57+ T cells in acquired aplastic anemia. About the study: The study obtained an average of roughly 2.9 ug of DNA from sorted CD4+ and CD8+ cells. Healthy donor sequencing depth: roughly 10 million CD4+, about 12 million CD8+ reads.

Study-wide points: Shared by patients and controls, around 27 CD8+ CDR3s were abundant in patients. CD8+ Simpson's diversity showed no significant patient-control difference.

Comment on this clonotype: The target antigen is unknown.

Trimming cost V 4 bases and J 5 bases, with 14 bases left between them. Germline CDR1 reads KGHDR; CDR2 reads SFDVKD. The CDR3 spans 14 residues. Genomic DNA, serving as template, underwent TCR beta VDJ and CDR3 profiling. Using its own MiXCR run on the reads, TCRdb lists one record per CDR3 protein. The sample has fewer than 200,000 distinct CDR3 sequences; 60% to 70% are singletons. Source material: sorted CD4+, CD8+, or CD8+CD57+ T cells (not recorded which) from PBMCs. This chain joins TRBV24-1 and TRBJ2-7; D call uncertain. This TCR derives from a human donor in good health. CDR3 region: CATSDTRSHHEQYF. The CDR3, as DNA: TGTGCCACCAGTGACACACGATCCCACCACGAGCAGTACTTC.